Listed below are T cell receptor beta chains from one sample, sequenced in a study of spatial heterogeneity in lung cancer. TCRdb passed the 5' RACE reads through MiXCR, listing each CDR3 protein once. The sample lists roughly 19,000 distinct CDR3 sequences, less than 20% seen once, with about 31% in the top ten. The input for sequencing was lung tumor tissue, taken at surgery. These TCRs come from a female donor with early-stage non-small cell lung cancer. CDR3s include the opening cysteine and the closing phenylalanine or tryptophan. A D gene is named only where the DNA matches it firmly. Not all rows give a size; the values are once, few, many and, for expanded clones, a class.

J: TRBJ2-7; size: .; D: .; V: TRBV27; DNA: TGTGCCAGCAGAAAATTAGCGGACCGCTTGTACGAGCAGTACTTC; CDR3: CASRKLADRLYEQYF
J: TRBJ2-1; size: many; D: .; V: TRBV10-3; DNA: TGTGCCATCAGTGTACATGACAGCTCCTACAATGAGCAGTTCTTC; CDR3: CAISVHDSSYNEQFF
J: TRBJ2-5; size: .; D: TRBD2; V: TRBV27; DNA: TGTGCCAGCAGGGGCCTGACTAGCATGGAGACCCAGTACTTC; CDR3: CASRGLTSMETQYF
J: TRBJ1-5; size: many; D: .; V: TRBV12-3/TRBV12-4; DNA: TGTGCCAGTGGCCGGGACCCTAGACGGCAGCCCCAGCATTTT; CDR3: CASGRDPRRQPQHF
J: TRBJ2-2; size: .; D: TRBD2; V: TRBV11-1; DNA: TGTGCCAGCAGCTCCCTATGGGCTAGCGGGAACACCGGGGAGCTGTTTTTT; CDR3: CASSSLWASGNTGELFF
J: TRBJ2-7; size: .; D: .; V: TRBV6-1; DNA: TGTGCCAGCAGTGAAGCCCCGGACGGTTACGAGCAGTACTTC; CDR3: CASSEAPDGYEQYF
J: TRBJ2-2; size: .; D: TRBD2; V: TRBV7-9; DNA: TGTGCCAGCAGCTTATTAGCGGGAAGCACCGGGGAGCTGTTTTTT; CDR3: CASSLLAGSTGELFF
J: TRBJ2-1; size: few; D: .; V: TRBV2; DNA: TGTGCCAGCCTCAAGGACAGTTACAATGAGCAGTTCTTC; CDR3: CASLKDSYNEQFF
J: TRBJ2-3; size: many; D: TRBD2; V: TRBV3-1; DNA: TGTGCCAGCAGCCCCCGGGCAGCGGGAGTCTTGGCAGATACGCAGTATTTT; CDR3: CASSPRAAGVLADTQYF
J: TRBJ2-3; size: .; D: TRBD1; V: TRBV10-1; DNA: TGCGCCAGCAGTGAGTCCGGGACAGGGGGCGCGGGAGATACGCAGTATTTT; CDR3: CASSESGTGGAGDTQYF
J: TRBJ2-1; size: few; D: TRBD2; V: TRBV6-1; DNA: TGTGCCAGCAGAACCGGGACTAGCGGGAGTCTCCCTCAGGGGCAGTTCTTC; CDR3: CASRTGTSGSLPQGQFF
J: TRBJ2-1; size: many; D: TRBD2; V: TRBV29-1; DNA: TGCAGCGTTGAGGCCCCGACTAGCGGGGGCAATGAGCAGTTCTTC; CDR3: CSVEAPTSGGNEQFF
J: TRBJ2-1; size: many; D: .; V: TRBV6-6; DNA: TGTGCCAGCAGCCGCGGGGGCGGGGAGCAGTTCTTC; CDR3: CASSRGGGEQFF
J: TRBJ2-5; size: few; D: .; V: TRBV29-1; DNA: TGCAGCGTTGGGGCGGGAACGGGGGAGACCCAGTACTTC; CDR3: CSVGAGTGETQYF
J: TRBJ2-5; size: many; D: .; V: TRBV28; DNA: TGTGCCAGCAGTCTCCAGGGAGCTAGGGAGACCCAGTACTTC; CDR3: CASSLQGARETQYF
J: TRBJ2-1; size: few; D: TRBD1; V: TRBV29-1; DNA: TGCAGCGTTGAAAGGGGGCTGAGGGCCTACAATGAGCAGTTCTTC; CDR3: CSVERGLRAYNEQFF
J: TRBJ1-5; size: .; D: .; V: TRBV29-1; DNA: TGCAGCGTCGGACTCGGCAATCAGCCCCAGCATTTT; CDR3: CSVGLGNQPQHF
J: TRBJ2-7; size: .; D: TRBD2; V: TRBV5-1; DNA: TGCGCCAGCAGCTTGGCCGTGACTAGCGGGACCTACGAGCAGTACTTC; CDR3: CASSLAVTSGTYEQYF
J: TRBJ2-7; size: medium-sized; D: .; V: TRBV4-2; DNA: TGTGCCAGCAGCCAAGATAACGCTAACTACGAGCAGTACTTC; CDR3: CASSQDNANYEQYF
J: TRBJ2-7; size: .; D: TRBD1; V: TRBV3-1; DNA: TGTGCCAGCAGCCAGACAGGGATTTCCTACGAGCAGTACTTC; CDR3: CASSQTGISYEQYF
J: TRBJ2-3; size: few; D: .; V: TRBV10-3; DNA: TGTGCCATCAGTGAGCAGCGCACAGATACGCAGTATTTT; CDR3: CAISEQRTDTQYF
J: TRBJ2-1; size: .; D: TRBD2; V: TRBV9; DNA: TGTGCCAGCAGCGTAGTCGGCGGGAGGGCCGATGAGCAGTTCTTC; CDR3: CASSVVGGRADEQFF
J: TRBJ2-1; size: many; D: TRBD2; V: TRBV24-1; DNA: TGTGCCACAAAAGGGTGGGGACTAGGGAAAAACAATGAGCAGTTCTTC; CDR3: CATKGWGLGKNNEQFF
J: TRBJ2-4; size: .; D: TRBD2; V: TRBV7-2; DNA: TGTGCCAGCAGCTTACTCCCGGGACTAGCGGGTCGAGCCAAAAACATTCAGTACTTC; CDR3: CASSLLPGLAGRAKNIQYF
J: TRBJ2-7; size: .; D: .; V: TRBV12-3/TRBV12-4; DNA: TGTGCCAGCGCTTACGGGACCCTCTCCTACGAGCAGTACTTC; CDR3: CASAYGTLSYEQYF
J: TRBJ2-7; size: many; D: .; V: TRBV9; DNA: TGTGCCAGCAGCGTAGGGGGACCTCCTTACGAGCAGTACTTC; CDR3: CASSVGGPPYEQYF
J: TRBJ2-5; size: many; D: .; V: TRBV29-1; DNA: TGCAGCGTCGTGGGGCCGCGAGAGACCCAGTACTTC; CDR3: CSVVGPRETQYF
J: TRBJ2-2; size: many; D: .; V: TRBV27; DNA: TGTGCCAGCAGTCCCCGACAGTTAAGCACCGGGGAGCTGTTTTTT; CDR3: CASSPRQLSTGELFF
J: TRBJ2-7; size: .; D: TRBD1; V: TRBV5-3; DNA: TGTGCCAGCAGCGCGTCGGACAGGGGAGTCTACGAGCAGTACTTC; CDR3: CASSASDRGVYEQYF
J: TRBJ2-3; size: many; D: TRBD2; V: TRBV11-2; DNA: TGTGCCAGCAGCTCCAGCGGGATGAGAACAGATACGCAGTATTTT; CDR3: CASSSSGMRTDTQYF
J: TRBJ2-4; size: many; D: .; V: TRBV28; DNA: TGTGCCAGCAGTCCCCCCGCTAGACAGATTCAGTACTTC; CDR3: CASSPPARQIQYF
J: TRBJ2-7; size: few; D: .; V: TRBV27; DNA: TGTGCCAGCAGTTTCGGCAGGGACACCTACGAGCAGTACTTC; CDR3: CASSFGRDTYEQYF
J: TRBJ2-2; size: .; D: .; V: TRBV24-1; DNA: TGTGCCACCAGTGACCCCTCTAGGGGATGGGACACCGGGGAGCTGTATTTT; CDR3: CATSDPSRGWDTGELYF
J: TRBJ2-1; size: .; D: TRBD2; V: TRBV6-6; DNA: TGTGCCAGCAGTTACTTAGCGGGAGAGGGGGACGACTCCTACAATGAGCAGTTCTTC; CDR3: CASSYLAGEGDDSYNEQFF
J: TRBJ1-5; size: few; D: .; V: TRBV6-1; DNA: TGTGCCAGCAGTGACGCAAAAATGTGGGAGATCAATCAGCCCCAGCATTTT; CDR3: CASSDAKMWEINQPQHF
J: TRBJ2-1; size: many; D: TRBD2; V: TRBV6-1; DNA: TGTGCCAGCAGTGAATCGGGGGGGGAATTTGAGCAGTTCTTC; CDR3: CASSESGGEFEQFF
J: TRBJ2-6; size: many; D: .; V: TRBV7-9; DNA: TGTGCCAGCAGCCCGTCTGGGGCCAACGTCCTGACTTTC; CDR3: CASSPSGANVLTF
J: TRBJ2-7; size: .; D: TRBD2; V: TRBV7-2; DNA: TGTGCCAGCAGCGGGGGGACTAGCGGAACCTACGAGCAGTACTTC; CDR3: CASSGGTSGTYEQYF
J: TRBJ2-5; size: few; D: .; V: TRBV5-6; DNA: TGTGCCAGCAGCCCCCACCCGGTTTACCAAGAGACCCAGTACTTC; CDR3: CASSPHPVYQETQYF
J: TRBJ2-2; size: few; D: TRBD2; V: TRBV5-4; DNA: TGTGCCCTAGCGGGAGAGCCGGACACCGGGGAGCTGTTTTTT; CDR3: CALAGEPDTGELFF
J: TRBJ2-3; size: .; D: TRBD2; V: TRBV29-1; DNA: TGCAGCGTCGCGTCCGGGACTAGCCTAGATACGCAGTATTTT; CDR3: CSVASGTSLDTQYF
J: TRBJ1-1; size: many; D: .; V: TRBV5-1; DNA: TGCGCCAGCAGCTTGACAATTGTGAACACTGAAGCTTTCTTT; CDR3: CASSLTIVNTEAFF
J: TRBJ2-7; size: many; D: .; V: TRBV6-2/TRBV6-3; DNA: TGTGCCAGCAGTTATTTGCTGAACTACGAGCAGTACTTC; CDR3: CASSYLLNYEQYF
J: TRBJ2-7; size: many; D: .; V: TRBV20-1; DNA: TGCAGTGCTAAATGGGGCCTGGGAGGAAGGCGGTACGAGCAGTACTTC; CDR3: CSAKWGLGGRRYEQYF
J: TRBJ2-3; size: many; D: .; V: TRBV7-3; DNA: TGTGCCAGCAGCTCCCAACCTAGCACAGATACGCAGTATTTT; CDR3: CASSSQPSTDTQYF
J: TRBJ2-3; size: many; D: .; V: TRBV27; DNA: TGTGCCAGCAGTTTAGGGGGTCTCACAGATACGCAGTATTTT; CDR3: CASSLGGLTDTQYF
J: TRBJ2-5; size: many; D: .; V: TRBV6-5; DNA: TGTGCCAGCAGTTACGGAACAGGGCCGGAAGAGACCCAGTACTTC; CDR3: CASSYGTGPEETQYF
J: TRBJ2-1; size: few; D: .; V: TRBV6-5; DNA: TGTGCCAGCATGCGCCAGCTCCATGACGATGAGCAGTTCTTC; CDR3: CASMRQLHDDEQFF
J: TRBJ2-1; size: few; D: .; V: TRBV29-1; DNA: TGCAGCGTTTACTACAATGAGCAGTTCTTC; CDR3: CSVYYNEQFF